Each of the 31 T cell receptor beta chains below was sequenced from the same sample in a study of blood T cell repertoires in COVID-19. Measured with immunoSEQ multiplex PCR; TCRdb has only the in-frame clones, and not every one. The sample contains about 82,000 clones, more than 70% of which appear only once. Sequenced: peripheral blood. All receptors come from a woman aged 55-69 years with acute or convalescent COVID-19.

On this clone: This specimen includes other DNA sequences encoding the same CDR3. V and J are TRBV6-5 and TRBJ1-1; tentatively, D is TRBD1 (6 bases). CDR3 length equals 13 residues. Trimming pared 4 bases from V and 2 bases from J, leaving 8 bases between. CDR1 is MNHEY, CDR2 SVGAGI, per germline. CDR3 protein: CASSLGQNTEAFF. Written as DNA, the CDR3 is TGTGCCAGCAGTTTGGGACAAAACACTGAAGCTTTCTTT.

This chain connects TRBV12-3 or TRBV12-4 to TRBJ1-2; possibly TRBD1 for D (5 bases). V lost 5 bases and J 1 base, leaving 5 bases between the germline ends. This CDR3 spans 12 amino acids. The CDR3 here is CASSRGNYGYTF. The CDR3 DNA reads TGTGCCAGCAGTAGGGGTAACTATGGCTACACCTTC.

This chain connects TRBV10-3 to TRBJ2-1, with TRBD2 matching over 9 bases. V lost 0 bases to trimming and J lost 9 bases; unmatched junction nucleotides: 12. There are 17 residues in the CDR3. Germline CDR1 ENHRY, CDR2 SYGVKD. CDR3 sequence reads: CAISESTLTGTSTEQFF. The CDR3 DNA follows: TGTGCCATCAGTGAGTCGACTTTAACCGGGACTAGCACTGAGCAGTTCTTC.

The chain uses TRBV7-3 and TRBJ1-1; 8 nucleotides align to TRBD1. The CDR3 length is 15 residues. Germline CDR1 is SGHTA and CDR2 is FQGTGA. Unmatched junction bases numbered 12, after V lost 5 bases and J lost 7 bases. CDR3 sequence reads: CASSILPTGEVEAFF. For the CDR3, the DNA is TGTGCCAGCAGCATCCTGCCGACAGGGGAAGTTGAAGCTTTCTTT.

The rearrangement uses TRBV7-9 and TRBJ1-1; unclear D gene. CDR1 is SEHNR, CDR2 FQNEAQ, per germline (reference sequence). The CDR3 has 15 amino acids. The V gene lost 3 bases and the J gene lost 3 bases, with 14 bases spanning the gap. The CDR3 sequence is CASSFMALRDTEAFF. DNA for the CDR3: TGTGCCAGCAGCTTTATGGCCCTTCGGGACACTGAAGCTTTCTTT.

The genes are TRBV6-1 and TRBJ2-2; 12 positions match TRBD2. The CDR3 is made up of 16 amino acids. Unmatched junction bases numbered 3, after V lost 3 bases and J lost 4 bases. Looked up from germline, CDR1 is MNHNS and CDR2 is SASEGT. DNA of the CDR3: TGTGCCAGCAGTGAGGAACTAGCGGGAGGCACCGGGGAGCTGTTTTTT. This gives the protein CASSEELAGGTGELFF.

This clone has just a few counts. The chain employs TRBV4-2 and TRBJ2-5; a possible D gene is TRBD2 (5 bases). Trimming removed 1 base from V and 5 bases from J, with 14 bases in between. The CDR3 length is 15 residues. The germline gives CDR1 LGHNA, CDR2 YNFKEQ. CDR3 residues: CASSQVERREETQYF. The CDR3 nucleotides are TGTGCCAGCAGCCAAGTTGAACGAAGGGAGGAGACCCAGTACTTC.

This chain joins TRBV5-1 and TRBJ1-1, with D maybe TRBD1 (6 bases). The germline CDR1 and CDR2 sequences are SGHRS and YFSETQ. The CDR3 has 14 amino acids. V gave up 4 bases and J gave up 0 bases, with 10 bases separating them. The CDR3 DNA follows: TGCGCCAGCAGCCGTGCAGGGGTGAACACTGAAGCTTTCTTT. It codes for CASSRAGVNTEAFF. Drawing the rest from reference TRBV5-1 and TRBJ1-1, the complete variable domain is KAGVTQTPRYLIKTRGQQVTLSCSPISGHRSVSWYQQTPGQGLQFLFEYFSETQRNKGNFPGRFSGRQFSNSRSEMNVSTLELGDSALYLCASSRAGVNTEAFFGQGTRLTVV.

V gene TRBV3-1 (or the pseudogene TRBV3-2) combines with J gene TRBJ1-3; no firm D call. The V end was cut by 7 bases, the J end by 0 bases, with 16 bases between. Germline-derived CDR1 and CDR2 are LGHDT and YNNKEL (reference sequence). The CDR3 extends over 16 amino acids. The CDR3 protein is CASTPTGGSSGNTIYF. The CDR3 bases are TGTGCCAGCACCCCCACGGGAGGCAGCTCTGGAAACACCATATATTTT.

The chain links TRBV6-5 to TRBJ1-2, with D hard to call. The germline V gene encodes CDR1 MNHEY and CDR2 SVGAGI. The CDR3 runs to 14 residues. The V gene lost 4 bases and the J gene lost 2 bases, with 11 bases spanning the gap. The CDR3 sequence: CASSSFGINYGYTF. The CDR3 DNA reads TGTGCCAGCAGTTCCTTCGGTATAAACTATGGCTACACCTTC.

The chain couples TRBV27 to TRBJ2-1; 7 nucleotides match TRBD1. The CDR3 consists of 14 residues. Looked up from germline, CDR1 is MNHEY and CDR2 is SMNVEV (reference sequence). The V and J ends lost 10 bases and 5 bases, in that order; junction bases with no gene match: 11. This CDR3 reads CATRRDSRNNEQFF. The CDR3 DNA reads as TGTGCCACCCGCCGGGACAGTCGTAACAATGAGCAGTTCTTC.

This rearrangement joins TRBV11-2 to TRBJ2-3; 8 nucleotides match TRBD2. The CDR3 runs 16 residues. The ends lost 3 bases at V and 0 bases at J; junction bases unmatched: 5. The germline V gene encodes CDR1 SGHAT and CDR2 FQNNGV. The CDR3 is CASSFISGSSTDTQYF. CDR3 DNA sequence: TGTGCCAGCAGCTTTATAAGCGGGAGTAGCACAGATACGCAGTATTTT.

The chain links TRBV7-9 to TRBJ2-3, with 8 nucleotides matching TRBD2. CDR1 SEHNR and CDR2 FQNEAQ come from the germline V gene (reference sequence). The CDR3 has 16 residues. J lost 0 bases, V lost 5 bases, and 7 bases had no gene match. The DNA of the CDR3 is TGTGCCAGCAGCCCCAGGACTAGCAGCAGCACAGATACGCAGTATTTT. This codes for CASSPRTSSSTDTQYF.

This clone was recorded a few times. The rearrangement links TRBV7-9 to TRBJ2-7; D possibly corresponds to TRBD1 (6 bases). Germline CDR1 and CDR2: SEHNR and FQNEAQ (reference sequence). The length of the CDR3 is 14 residues. The V and J ends lost 1 base and 2 bases respectively, with 9 bases between them. DNA for the CDR3: TGTGCCAGCAGCTTAGGACAGGCCACCTACGAGCAGTACTTC. Protein: CASSLGQATYEQYF. Full variable domain (missing parts from reference TRBV7-9 and TRBJ2-7): DTGVSQNPRHKITKRGQNVTFRCDPISEHNRLYWYRQTLGQGPEFLTYFQNEAQLEKSRLLSDRFSAERPKGSFSTLEIQRTEQGDSAMYLCASSLGQATYEQYFGPGTRLTVT.

The chain couples TRBV9 to TRBJ2-7; 8 bases map to TRBD2. Germline V gene lookup returns CDR1 SGDLS and CDR2 YYNGEE. V dropped 3 bases and J dropped 0; count of bases not matched to a gene: 5. This CDR3 contains 15 residues. CDR3 coding DNA: TGTGCCAGCAGCGCCAGCGGGACTAGCTCCTACGAGCAGTACTTC. It codes for CASSASGTSSYEQYF.

J is TRBJ1-3 and V is TRBV7-2, with no clear D. V was cut by 5 bases and J by 5 bases, with 13 bases left in between. Germline V gene sequence: CDR1 SGHTA, CDR2 FQGNSA. The CDR3 sequence is 14 residues long. CDR3 sequence: CASSHGGRRNTIYF. In DNA, the CDR3 is TGTGCCAGCAGCCACGGCGGTCGACGAAACACCATATATTTT.

This clone has a handful of counts. The V call is TRBV6-5, the J call TRBJ1-1; D is possibly TRBD1 (5 bases). CDR3 size: 14 residues. V gave up 2 bases and J gave up 0 bases, with 7 bases separating them. Germline CDR1 MNHEY, CDR2 SVGAGI. CDR3 region: CASSYKGMNTEAFF. As DNA, the CDR3 is TGTGCCAGCAGTTACAAGGGGATGAACACTGAAGCTTTCTTT.

The chain couples TRBV7-9 to TRBJ2-6; no clear D gene. The CDR3 sequence is 16 residues long. CDR1 is SEHNR, CDR2 FQNEAQ, per germline (reference sequence). The V end lost 2 bases, the J end lost 0 bases, and 8 bases lay between the germline ends. The CDR3 loop reads CASSLIQSSGANVLTF. The CDR3 bases are TGTGCCAGCAGCTTAATACAGAGCTCTGGGGCCAACGTCCTGACTTTC.

This rearrangement joins TRBV13 to TRBJ1-4; TRBD1 agrees at 9 bases. The germline V gene encodes CDR1 PRHDT and CDR2 FYEKMQ (reference sequence). This CDR3 spans 16 amino acids. The ends lost 5 bases at V and 4 bases at J; junction bases unmatched: 8. CDR3 nucleotides: TGTGCCAGCAGCCCGCCTAGGACAGGGGTTAATGAAAAACTGTTTTTT. Its protein is CASSPPRTGVNEKLFF.

J is TRBJ2-5 and V is TRBV5-1, with a possible D match to TRBD1 (8 bases). The CDR3 sequence is 13 residues long. The germline gives CDR1 SGHRS, CDR2 YFSETQ. V was pared by 6 bases and J by 5 bases, with 14 bases between. The DNA of the CDR3 is TGCGCCAGCACCACACAGGGGGGGGAGACCCAGTACTTC. Its protein product is CASTTQGGETQYF.

J is TRBJ2-2 and V is TRBV28; 8 positions match TRBD1. Losses at the gene ends were 4 bases for V and 1 base for J; bases not matched to a gene: 5. Germline lookup yields CDR1 MDHEN and CDR2 SYDVKM. This CDR3 is 16 amino acids long. The DNA for the CDR3 is TGTGCCAGCAGTTATGCGGGACAGGAGAACACCGGGGAGCTGTTTTTT. Translated: CASSYAGQENTGELFF.

This sequence joins TRBV24-1 and TRBJ2-5; possibly TRBD1 for D (5 bases). The J call could be wrong; TRBJ2-7 is a better fit for the DNA end. This CDR3 is built from 13 residues. The germline CDR1 and CDR2 sequences are KGHDR and SFDVKD. CDR3 sequence reads: CATSADSTYEQYF. DNA for the CDR3: TGTGCCACCAGTGCCGACAGTACCTACGAGCAGTACTTC.

The chain couples TRBV11-2 to TRBJ1-2, with D maybe TRBD1 (5 bases). The CDR3 runs to 18 residues. The germline V gene encodes CDR1 SGHAT and CDR2 FQNNGV. Trimming removed 3 bases at V and 0 bases at J, with 20 bases between. The CDR3 nucleotides read TGTGCCAGCAGCTTTTCCGACAGACCCCTTGTATCTAACTATGGCTACACCTTC. It encodes CASSFSDRPLVSNYGYTF.

The gene calls are TRBV5-1 and TRBJ1-2; 8 bases align to TRBD1. V lost 8 bases, J lost 8 bases, and 14 bases stayed unmatched. Looked up from germline, CDR1 is SGHRS and CDR2 is YFSETQ. The CDR3 has 14 amino acids. CDR3 loop: CASWETGGRGGYTF. CDR3 in DNA: TGCGCCAGTTGGGAAACAGGGGGACGTGGAGGCTACACCTTC.

The chain carries TRBV15 and TRBJ1-2; 12 nucleotides align to TRBD1. The CDR3 consists of 18 residues. Germline V gene data show CDR1 as LNHNV and CDR2 as YYDKDF (reference sequence). With V trimmed by 2 bases and J by 4 bases, 11 bases remained unmatched. As DNA, the CDR3 is TGTGCCACCAGCAGACTTCCGGGACAGGGGGCGCCTAGCTATGGCTACACCTTC. The encoded protein is CATSRLPGQGAPSYGYTF.

This chain connects TRBV27 to TRBJ2-7, with TRBD2 matching over 12 bases. The CDR3 has 17 residues. V lost 5 bases and J lost 3; bases outside the gene matches: 11. The germline V gene has CDR1 MNHEY and CDR2 SMNVEV (reference sequence). CDR3 in DNA: TGTGCCAGCAGTCCCTACGGGTTGACTAGCGGGAGCTACGAGCAGTACTTC. Translating gives CASSPYGLTSGSYEQYF.

The gene calls are TRBV5-1 and TRBJ2-1, with D possibly being TRBD1 (6 bases). This CDR3 contains 16 residues. Per germline, CDR1 SGHRS and CDR2 YFSETQ. Trimming took 3 bases from V and 6 from J, leaving 19 bases between them. In nucleotides, the CDR3 is TGCGCCAGCAGCTGGGGGCAGCAGGCCGGCATCAATGAGCAGTTCTTC. Its translation: CASSWGQQAGINEQFF.

V gene TRBV14 combines with J gene TRBJ1-2; unclear D gene. The CDR3 extends over 12 amino acids. V was clipped by 2 bases and J by 4 bases, with 5 bases between them. The germline V gene encodes CDR1 SGHDN and CDR2 FVKESK. The chain's CDR3 is CASSQRLYGYTF. The CDR3 bases are TGTGCCAGCAGCCAACGACTCTATGGCTACACCTTC.

The chain carries TRBV5-1 and TRBJ1-2; tentatively, D is TRBD1 (6 bases). The germline V gene encodes CDR1 SGHRS and CDR2 YFSETQ. Deletions cut 4 bases from V and 4 bases from J, with 17 bases between. CDR3 length equals 15 residues. CDR3 sequence reads: CASSPGGLSAYGYTF. In DNA, the CDR3 is TGCGCCAGCAGCCCGGGGGGGCTGTCGGCCTATGGCTACACCTTC.

V and J are TRBV5-4 and TRBJ2-3, with 7 positions matching TRBD1. This CDR3 is built from 15 residues. The V gene end was trimmed by 5 bases and the J gene end by 4 bases; junction bases not matched to a gene: 10. The germline gives CDR1 SGHNT, CDR2 YYREEE (reference sequence). The CDR3 protein is CASRRQGYDADTQYF. The CDR3, as DNA: TGTGCCAGCAGACGACAGGGCTATGATGCAGATACGCAGTATTTT.

The J gene is TRBJ2-1, the V gene TRBV24-1; 9 nucleotides line up with TRBD1. Germline values: CDR1 KGHDR, CDR2 SFDVKD. This CDR3 region has 15 residues. V dropped 8 bases and J dropped 6; count of bases not matched to a gene: 10. This CDR3 reads CATTGGTGFVNEQFF. The CDR3 bases are TGTGCCACCACCGGCGGGACAGGGTTCGTCAATGAGCAGTTCTTC.